The 14 T cell receptor beta chains reported below all come from one sample, sequenced in a study of T cell responses to AZD1222 COVID-19 vaccine. The table came from immunoSEQ multiplex PCR; TCRdb's copy has only in-frame clones and leaves some out. The table includes 75,000 to 100,000 clones, around 90% detected once. The sequencing here drew on peripheral blood, taken on day 0 of AZD1222 vaccination. The source of these receptors is an adult in good health.

This clone was detected only a few times. The chain recombines TRBV29-1 with TRBJ1-4; D remains ambiguous. The CDR3 sequence is 12 residues long. V was shortened by 4 bases and J by 8 bases, with 11 bases between the two germline ends. Germline V gene lookup returns CDR1 SQVTM and CDR2 ANQGSEA. CDR3 in amino acids: CSVGFQDEKLFF. In nucleotides, the CDR3 is TGCAGCGTTGGGTTTCAGGACGAAAAACTGTTTTTT. The full variable domain, its missing parts supplied by reference TRBV29-1 and TRBJ1-4, is SAVISQKPSRDICQRGTSLTIQCQVDSQVTMMFWYRQQPGQSLTLIATANQGSEATYESGFVIDKFPISRPNLTFSTLTVSNMSPEDSSIYLCSVGFQDEKLFFGSGTQLSVL.

CDR3 loop: CASGLGSTGGTDTQYF. The CDR3 coding sequence is TGTGCTAGTGGTTTGGGGTCGACAGGGGGTACAGATACGCAGTATTTT. V usage is TRBV12-5 and J usage is TRBJ2-3, with 9 positions matching TRBD1. V gave up 1 base and J gave up 3 bases; unmatched junction bases: 5. This CDR3 contains 16 residues. Germline assignment: CDR1 LGHNT and CDR2 FRNRAP.

V is TRBV27 and J is TRBJ1-2; D gene unclear. Per the germline V gene, CDR1 is MNHEY and CDR2 is SMNVEV (reference sequence). The ends were cut back, 5 bases at V and 3 bases at J, with 16 bases in the middle. CDR3 length: 15 residues. The CDR3 DNA is TGTGCCAGCAGTCTCTGGGCCAGTGGAGACTATGGCTACACCTTC. It encodes CASSLWASGDYGYTF.

V and J are TRBV27 and TRBJ1-5; TRBD1 might be the D (6 bases). The V end was cut by 6 bases, the J end by 6 bases, with 18 bases between. The CDR3 sequence is 15 residues long. Per the germline V gene, CDR1 is MNHEY and CDR2 is SMNVEV (reference sequence). The CDR3 here is CASSRGPTGIQPQHF. The CDR3 region has the DNA TGTGCCAGCAGCCGGGGTCCTACAGGGATTCAGCCCCAGCATTTT.

The CDR3 spells CASSLGTDEKLFF. The CDR3 coding sequence is TGTGCCAGCAGCCTTGGGACAGATGAAAAACTGTTTTTT. The chain joins TRBV11-2 to TRBJ1-4, with 7 bases lining up with TRBD1. Germline CDR1 is SGHAT and CDR2 is FQNNGV. This CDR3 is 13 amino acids long. V dropped 5 bases and J dropped 6; count of bases not matched to a gene: 3. The full variable domain, rest sourced from reference TRBV11-2 and TRBJ1-4, is EAGVAQSPRYKIIEKRQSVAFWCNPISGHATLYWYQQILGQGPKLLIQFQNNGVVDDSQLPKDRFSAERLKGVDSTLKIQPAKLEDSAVYLCASSLGTDEKLFFGSGTQLSVL.

The V gene is TRBV7-8, the J gene TRBJ1-1, with D maybe TRBD1 (6 bases). Looked up from germline, CDR1 is SGHVS and CDR2 is FQNEAQ. The V end was cut by 5 bases, the J end by 4 bases, with 11 bases between. This CDR3 contains 13 residues. CDR3: CASSLQGGTEAFF. The CDR3 bases are TGTGCCAGCAGCCTACAGGGTGGCACTGAAGCTTTCTTT. Based on the CDR3 plus reference TRBV7-8 and TRBJ1-1, the full variable domain is GAGVSQSPRYKVAKRGQDVALRCDPISGHVSLFWYQQALGQGPEFLTYFQNEAQLDKSGLPSDRFFAERPEGSVSTLKIQRTQQEDSAVYLCASSLQGGTEAFFGQGTRLTVV.

The chain uses TRBV27 and TRBJ1-1; D not certain. The CDR3 runs to 14 residues. Germline V CDR1 and CDR2: MNHEY, SMNVEV (reference sequence). Trimming stripped 2 bases from V and 0 bases from J, with 7 bases between. The CDR3 reads CASSLRELNTEAFF. CDR3 DNA: TGTGCCAGCAGTTTAAGGGAATTGAACACTGAAGCTTTCTTT.

The chain combines TRBV7-7 with TRBJ2-1; TRBD2 is a possible D gene (6 bases). Germline CDR1 is SSHAT and CDR2 is FNYEAQ (reference sequence). Trimming removed 11 bases at V and 8 bases at J, with 16 bases between. This CDR3 contains 12 residues. Here the CDR3 DNA reads TGTGCCTCGGGACCGGGACTTGATGAGCAGTTCTTC. The encoded protein is CASGPGLDEQFF.

This clone was counted once. The rearrangement uses TRBV2 and TRBJ2-1; 12 bases are a match to TRBD2. CDR3 length: 15 amino acids. Trimming cost V 6 bases and J 6 bases; bases outside gene matches: 6. In germline, CDR1 is SNHLY, CDR2 FYNNEI. CDR3 residues: CASRKPGLAGNEQFF. For the CDR3, the DNA is TGTGCCAGCAGGAAACCGGGACTAGCGGGCAATGAGCAGTTCTTC.

The chain combines TRBV7-9 with TRBJ1-2; 12 positions agree with TRBD1. The V segment lost 1 base and the J segment 3 bases; nucleotides outside the gene matches: 6. Germline CDR1 SEHNR, CDR2 FQNEAQ (reference sequence). This CDR3 contains 17 residues. CDR3: CASSLEGTGGADYGYTF. The CDR3, as DNA: TGTGCCAGCAGCTTAGAAGGGACAGGGGGCGCCGACTATGGCTACACCTTC.

The V and J genes are TRBV18 and TRBJ2-2; maybe TRBD1 (6 bases). The CDR3 sequence is 16 residues long. V was clipped by 1 base and J by 3 bases, with 12 bases between them. The germline V gene encodes CDR1 KGHSH and CDR2 LQKENI. The CDR3 protein is CASSPRDTSYTGELFF. DNA of the CDR3: TGTGCCAGCTCACCACGGGACACTAGTTACACCGGGGAGCTGTTTTTT.

CDR3: CAWSHPRGQPYEQYF. DNA for the CDR3: TGTGCCTGGAGCCACCCACGAGGGCAGCCTTACGAGCAGTACTTC. J is TRBJ2-7 and V is TRBV30; D possibly corresponds to TRBD2 (5 bases). V was clipped by 3 bases and J by 4 bases, with 19 bases between them. This CDR3 is built from 15 residues. Per the germline V gene, CDR1 is GTSNPN and CDR2 is SVGIG (reference sequence).

This clone was detected only a few times. The J gene is TRBJ1-4, the V gene TRBV27; D perhaps matches TRBD1 (5 bases). This CDR3 has 14 residues. Germline assignment: CDR1 MNHEY and CDR2 SMNVEV (reference sequence). The V gene lost 7 bases and the J gene lost 0 bases, with 9 bases spanning the gap. This CDR3 reads CASTGGATNEKLFF. CDR3 bases: TGTGCCAGCACCGGGGGGGCAACTAATGAAAAACTGTTTTTT.

DNA for the CDR3: TGTGCCAGCAGCTTAGACAGGGTTAAGGAAAAACTGTTTTTT. This gives the protein CASSLDRVKEKLFF. The V call is TRBV11-2, the J call TRBJ1-4, with TRBD1 as a possible D gene (5 bases). The CDR3 has 14 residues. The V gene lost 0 bases and the J gene lost 8 bases, with 10 bases spanning the gap. From germline, CDR1 is SGHAT and CDR2 FQNNGV. The whole variable domain, remainder taken from reference TRBV11-2 and TRBJ1-4, is EAGVAQSPRYKIIEKRQSVAFWCNPISGHATLYWYQQILGQGPKLLIQFQNNGVVDDSQLPKDRFSAERLKGVDSTLKIQPAKLEDSAVYLCASSLDRVKEKLFFGSGTQLSVL.